Listed below are T cell receptor beta chains from one sample, sequenced in a study of blood T cell repertoires in COVID-19. Libraries were prepared by immunoSEQ multiplex PCR; TCRdb keeps only in-frame clonotypes and omits some of them. The sample lists approximately 290,000 clones; roughly 86% were seen once. Input material: peripheral blood. The source of these receptors is a woman in her twenties or thirties with COVID-19, enrolled during active disease. Both conserved end residues are trimmed from each CDR3. Fields, in order: V gene, CDR3 protein.

>TRBV30
AWGQGASGNTIY
>TRBV6-6
ASSYPGTSGGTQY
>TRBV5-1
ASSSSGGHTEAF
>TRBV6-5
ASTLDGGRTEAF
>TRBV7-8
ASSGDRGRAPGNTIY
>TRBV11-2
ASSLRGFEKLF
>TRBV2
ASRQGVYGYT
>TRBV21-1
ASSSVGPDRGDNYGYT
>TRBV5-1
ASSSTGDNEKLF
>TRBV12-3/TRBV12-4
ASSFGSEETQY
>TRBV18
ASSPPTAGGTEAF
>TRBV11-2
ASSTSLLSWGHEQF
>TRBV7-8
ASSLGQGADEAF
>TRBV29-1
SAEGTAQGYGYT
>TRBV15
ATSTATTGGYT
>TRBV28
ASSLTPGHREQY
>TRBV6-5
ASNSGVPGT
>TRBV30
AWRTGQNSPLH
>TRBV4-1
ASSRVSRGGGPGELF
>TRBV7-2
ASSPRTDEKLF
>TRBV5-1
ASSRRQGAVTGELF
>TRBV27
ASSLGGIGSPLH
>TRBV3-1/TRBV3-2
ASSQLPGQGEDTQY